Reported below is one T cell receptor beta chain. Its antigen remains undetermined. No base-level quality is on record; no much larger clone is a single base apart. TCRbeta CDR3 regions were amplified from genomic DNA by means of the immunoSEQ Assay, a bias-controlled multiplex PCR. Regarding the original processing steps: The number of nucleated cells in each sample was estimated from the amplification of reference gene primers within the assay. To quantify the absolute abundance of each unique TCRbeta CDR3 rearrangement, sequence reads were collapsed and filtered. For each sample, productive Simpson clonality was calculated as the square root of Simpson's diversity index over productive rearrangements. Not all clones reach the TCRdb copy of this immuneACCESS table, which keeps in-frame sequences only. Checked studies attribute under half of the gap to unresolved V genes and leave the rest unexplained. The V and J calls and clone size come from that table; D and trimming were worked out from the DNA. This sample holds a few hundred thousand clones; around 89% were observed only once. The ten largest clones capture 1.2% of the sample.

The entry originates in a study of blood T cell repertoires in COVID-19 (dated by TCRdb to about 2020). About the full investigation: Samples covering the acute and convalescent phases of COVID-19 were provided by collaborators in the United States, Italy and Spain. The material from the prospective study consisted of cDNA or gDNA derived from T cells, B-cell-depleted T cells, or PBMCs. The dataset comprised deeply sampled blood TCRbeta repertoires from subjects exposed to, actively infected with, or recovered from COVID-19. The repertoires were released in a freely available public database meant as a resource for research on the immune response to SARS-CoV-2. Samples were obtained from the ongoing ImmuneRACE study (first 160 participants) and from some 1,200 subjects provided by 6 global collaborators. The sample metadata nearly always contained a de-identified subject ID, COVID-19 status, age in years and sex. Where available, HLA class I and class II types were taken from metadata supplied by the sample provider and were not determined by assay-based typing.

V gives up 4 bases and J gives up 9 bases, and the segment between their germline ends measures 19 bases. Sequences LGHDT (CDR1) and YNNKEL (CDR2) are obtained from the germline V gene (reference sequence). Including the terminal cysteine and phenylalanine, the CDR3 comprises 15 residues. The entry retains the CDR3 DNA only, 45 bases that are in frame from base 1. Overall study results and their limits: Clinical and demographic metadata were provided uncurated, with the amount varying by source and participant.

Participants in the prospective study were enrolled through a virtual design, were aged roughly 18 to 90 years, and lived in 24 United States geographic areas. Cohort assignment in the prospective study relied on participant-reported clinical history from a screening survey and a study questionnaire. Recovered participants in ImmuneRACE Cohort 3 were defined by two consecutive negative NP/OP PCR tests, clearance by a healthcare professional, or resolution of symptoms. Each participant in the prospective study had whole blood, serum and a nasopharyngeal or oropharyngeal swab collected by mobile phlebotomists. Participants in the prospective study had the option to provide additional blood draws and questionnaires over a roughly 2-month period. Before DNA extraction, prospective study blood samples were shipped either frozen or at room temperature.

In this chain, TRBV3-1 (or the pseudogene TRBV3-2) is recombined with TRBJ1-5, with the D gene uncertain. This TCR came from a woman aged 18 to 35 who had recovered from COVID-19. Material for sequencing was PBMCs or T cells enriched from blood (not recorded which). CDR3 sequence: CASSPTGSGFAPQHF. In nucleotides, the sequence is TGTGCCAGCAGCCCGACCGGTTCAGGTTTCGCGCCCCAGCATTTT.